This TCR gamma chain was identified in a study of γδ T cells in repeated Plasmodium falciparum infection. Comment on this clone: As yet, its antigen is unknown. TCRdb assigns this DNA the protein of a much larger clone, which departs from its translation at residue 8; this likely reflects a read error, and the protein shown comes from translating the DNA.

Gammadelta T cells were flow-sorted from PBMC into Vgamma9/Vdelta2+ and Vdelta2-negative populations for bulk analysis. TCRdb made new clone calls on the multiplex PCR reads using CATT. The table includes 20,000 to 30,000 gamma-chain clones, over 2.5% detected once. Study-level results: Vdelta2-negative gammadelta repertoires, largely Vdelta1+, seemingly showed infection-driven waves of new clonal selection. Malian children's Vdelta2-negative repertoires appeared more expanded and less diverse than Australians'.

Trimming took 2 bases from V and 3 from J; bases not matched to a gene: 7. This CDR3 spans 14 amino acids. Germline values: CDR1 GITISATS, CDR2 ISYDGTV (reference sequence). The V call is TRGV9, the J call TRGJ1 or TRGJ2. TCRdb records no J gene; here it was assigned by comparing the DNA to germline. The sample consisted of gamma-delta T cells from blood. The sequence came from a pool of human donors (malaria-infected and uninfected, not separated). CDR3 protein: CALWEGACYYKKLF. The CDR3 DNA follows: TGTGCCTTGTGGGAGGGGGCTTGTTATTATAAGAAACTCTTT.